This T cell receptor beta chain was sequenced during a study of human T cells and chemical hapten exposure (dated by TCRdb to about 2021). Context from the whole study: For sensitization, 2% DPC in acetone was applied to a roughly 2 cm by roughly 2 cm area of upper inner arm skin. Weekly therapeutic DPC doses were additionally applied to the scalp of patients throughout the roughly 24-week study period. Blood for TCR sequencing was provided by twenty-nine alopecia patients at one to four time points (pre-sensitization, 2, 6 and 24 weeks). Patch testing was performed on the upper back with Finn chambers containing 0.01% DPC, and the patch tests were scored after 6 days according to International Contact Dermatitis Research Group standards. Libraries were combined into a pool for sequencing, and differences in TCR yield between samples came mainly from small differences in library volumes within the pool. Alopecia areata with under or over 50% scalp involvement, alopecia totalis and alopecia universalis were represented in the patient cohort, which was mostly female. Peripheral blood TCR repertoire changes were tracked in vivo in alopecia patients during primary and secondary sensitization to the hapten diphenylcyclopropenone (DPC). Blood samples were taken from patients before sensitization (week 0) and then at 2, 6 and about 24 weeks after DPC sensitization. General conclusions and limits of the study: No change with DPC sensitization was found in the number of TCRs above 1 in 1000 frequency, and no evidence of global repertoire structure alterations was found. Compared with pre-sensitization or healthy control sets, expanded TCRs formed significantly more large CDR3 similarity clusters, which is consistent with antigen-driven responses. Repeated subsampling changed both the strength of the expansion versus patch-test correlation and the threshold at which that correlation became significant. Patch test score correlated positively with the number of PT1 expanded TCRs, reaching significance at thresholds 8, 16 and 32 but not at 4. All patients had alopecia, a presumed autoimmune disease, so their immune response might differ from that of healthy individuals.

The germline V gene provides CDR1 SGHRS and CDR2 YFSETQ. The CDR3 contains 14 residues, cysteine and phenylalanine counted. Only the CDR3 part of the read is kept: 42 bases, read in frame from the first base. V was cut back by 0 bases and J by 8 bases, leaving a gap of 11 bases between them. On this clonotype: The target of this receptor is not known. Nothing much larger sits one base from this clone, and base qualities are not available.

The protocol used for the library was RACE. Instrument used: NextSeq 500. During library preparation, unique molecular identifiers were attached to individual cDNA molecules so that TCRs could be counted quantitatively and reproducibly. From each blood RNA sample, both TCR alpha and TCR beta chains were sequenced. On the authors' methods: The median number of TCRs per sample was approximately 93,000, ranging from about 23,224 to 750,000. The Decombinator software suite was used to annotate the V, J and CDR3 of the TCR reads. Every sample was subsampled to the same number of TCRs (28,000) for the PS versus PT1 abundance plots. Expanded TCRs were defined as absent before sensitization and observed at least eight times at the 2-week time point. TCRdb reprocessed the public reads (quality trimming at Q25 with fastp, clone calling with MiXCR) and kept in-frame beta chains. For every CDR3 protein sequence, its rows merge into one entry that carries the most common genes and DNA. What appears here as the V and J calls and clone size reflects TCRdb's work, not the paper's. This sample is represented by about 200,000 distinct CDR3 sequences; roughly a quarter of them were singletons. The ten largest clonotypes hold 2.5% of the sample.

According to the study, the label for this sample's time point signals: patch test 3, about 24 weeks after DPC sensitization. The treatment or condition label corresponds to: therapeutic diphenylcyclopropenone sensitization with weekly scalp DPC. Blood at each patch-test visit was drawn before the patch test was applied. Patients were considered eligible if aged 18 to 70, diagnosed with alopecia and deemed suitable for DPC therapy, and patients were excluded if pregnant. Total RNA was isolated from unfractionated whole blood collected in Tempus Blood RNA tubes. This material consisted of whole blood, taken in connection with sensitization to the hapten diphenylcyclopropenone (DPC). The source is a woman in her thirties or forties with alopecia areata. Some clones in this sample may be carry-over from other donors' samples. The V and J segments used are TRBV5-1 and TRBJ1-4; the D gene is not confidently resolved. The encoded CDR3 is CASSLVGGDEKLFF. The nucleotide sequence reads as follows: TGCGCCAGCAGCTTGGTAGGCGGAGACGAAAAACTGTTTTTT.